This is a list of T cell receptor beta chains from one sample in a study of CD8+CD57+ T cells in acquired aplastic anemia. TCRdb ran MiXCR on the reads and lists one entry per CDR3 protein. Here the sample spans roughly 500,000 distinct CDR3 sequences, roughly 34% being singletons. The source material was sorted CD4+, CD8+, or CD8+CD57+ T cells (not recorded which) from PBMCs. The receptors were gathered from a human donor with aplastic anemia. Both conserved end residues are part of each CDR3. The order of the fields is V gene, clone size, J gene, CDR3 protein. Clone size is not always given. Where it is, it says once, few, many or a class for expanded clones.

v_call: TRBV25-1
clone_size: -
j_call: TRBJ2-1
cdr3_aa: CASSASGPYNEQFF

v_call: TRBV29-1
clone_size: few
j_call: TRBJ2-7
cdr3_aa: CSVVLAGELFEQYF

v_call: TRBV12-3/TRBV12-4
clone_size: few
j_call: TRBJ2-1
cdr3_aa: CASSSGPVGPFF

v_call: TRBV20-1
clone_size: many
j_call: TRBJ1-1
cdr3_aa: CSARDTGMGEAFF

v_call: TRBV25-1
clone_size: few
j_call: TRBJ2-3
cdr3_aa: CASSFDFPSTDTQYF

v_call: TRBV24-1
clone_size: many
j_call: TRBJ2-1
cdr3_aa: CATSDPPYNEQFF

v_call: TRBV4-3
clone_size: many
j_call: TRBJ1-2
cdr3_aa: CASSQDVQGYGYTF

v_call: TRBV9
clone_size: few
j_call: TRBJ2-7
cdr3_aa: CASSVGGAGYYEQYF

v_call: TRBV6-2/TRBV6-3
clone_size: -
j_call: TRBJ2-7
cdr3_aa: CASQDMISSYEQYF

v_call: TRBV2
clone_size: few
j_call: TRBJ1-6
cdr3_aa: CASRNQKGGSPLHF

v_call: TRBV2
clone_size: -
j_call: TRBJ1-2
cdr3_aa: CASSFSLDGGYGYTF

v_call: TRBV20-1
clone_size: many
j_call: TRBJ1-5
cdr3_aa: CSAREGKQPQHF

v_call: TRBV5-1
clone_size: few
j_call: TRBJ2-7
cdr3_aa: CASSNSGSIYEQYF

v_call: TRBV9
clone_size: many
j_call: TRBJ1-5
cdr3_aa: CASSVDPNSNQPQHF

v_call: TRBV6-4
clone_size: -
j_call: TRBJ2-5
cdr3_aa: CASSDRGQGTQYF

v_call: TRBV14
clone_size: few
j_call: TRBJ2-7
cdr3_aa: CASSQAGGFPYEQYF

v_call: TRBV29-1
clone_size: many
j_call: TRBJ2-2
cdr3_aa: CSVDRDGTGELFF

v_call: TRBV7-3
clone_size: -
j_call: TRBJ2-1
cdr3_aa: CASSSSDNEQFF

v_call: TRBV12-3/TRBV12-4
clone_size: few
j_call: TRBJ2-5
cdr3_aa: CASSPNTGAVETQYF

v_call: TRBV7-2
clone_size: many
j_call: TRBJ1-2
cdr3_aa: CASSLTGQASYGYTF

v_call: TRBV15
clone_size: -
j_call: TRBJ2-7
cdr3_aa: CATSSLSSGGNEQYF

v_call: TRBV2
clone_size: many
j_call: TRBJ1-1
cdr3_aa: CASSGAGGNTEAFF

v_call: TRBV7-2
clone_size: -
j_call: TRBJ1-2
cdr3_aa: CASSPKGGYTF

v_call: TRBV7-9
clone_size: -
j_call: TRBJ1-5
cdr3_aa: CASSARQGF

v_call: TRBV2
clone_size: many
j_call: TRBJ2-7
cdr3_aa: CASSDRLPPTFHEQYF

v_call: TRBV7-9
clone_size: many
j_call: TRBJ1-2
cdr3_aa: CASSVTAYGYTF

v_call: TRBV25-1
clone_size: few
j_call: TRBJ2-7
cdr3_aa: CASSEVTGSSYEQYF

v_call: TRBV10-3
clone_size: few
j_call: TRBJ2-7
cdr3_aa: CASREGWTGIYEQYF

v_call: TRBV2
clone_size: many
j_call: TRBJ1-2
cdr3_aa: CASTGQGAPYTF

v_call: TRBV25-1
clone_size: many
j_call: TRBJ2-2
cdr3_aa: CAGSVYRGIGELFF

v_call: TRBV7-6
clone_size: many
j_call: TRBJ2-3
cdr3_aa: CASSSRGGSDTQYF

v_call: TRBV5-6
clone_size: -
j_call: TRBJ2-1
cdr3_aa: CASSLERGILGNEQFF

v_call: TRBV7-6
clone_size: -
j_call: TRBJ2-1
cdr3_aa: CASSLGQTEQFF

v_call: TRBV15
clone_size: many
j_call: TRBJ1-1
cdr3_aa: CATSSAQRNTEAFF

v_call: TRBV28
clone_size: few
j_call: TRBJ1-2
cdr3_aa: CASSLSGRYGYTF

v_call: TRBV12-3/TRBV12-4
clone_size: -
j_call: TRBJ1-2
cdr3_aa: CASSPDGLGYTF

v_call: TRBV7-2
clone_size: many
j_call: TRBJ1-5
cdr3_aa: CASSPRGQPQHF

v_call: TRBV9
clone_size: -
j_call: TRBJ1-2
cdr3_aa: CASSVEGRAYGYTF

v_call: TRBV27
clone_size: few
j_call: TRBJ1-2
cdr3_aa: CASSFRFPVYGYTF

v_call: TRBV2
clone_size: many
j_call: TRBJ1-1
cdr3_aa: CASSRDRVLNTEAFF

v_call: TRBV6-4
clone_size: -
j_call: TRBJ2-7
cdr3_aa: CASSEGATTGQYF

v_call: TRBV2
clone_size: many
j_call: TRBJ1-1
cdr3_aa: CASRDQQNTEAFF

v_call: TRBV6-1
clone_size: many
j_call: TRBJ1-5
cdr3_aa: CASSEQGAQPQHF

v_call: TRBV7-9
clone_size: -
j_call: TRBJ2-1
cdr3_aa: CASSLGRDINEQFF

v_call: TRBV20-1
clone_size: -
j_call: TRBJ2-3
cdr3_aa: CSATVGVSGEDTQYF

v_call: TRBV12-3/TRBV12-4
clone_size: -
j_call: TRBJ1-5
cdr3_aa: CASSFGVQPQHF

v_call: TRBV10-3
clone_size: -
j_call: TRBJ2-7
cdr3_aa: CATDRGSYEQYF